These 25 T cell receptor beta chains originate from one sample sequenced in a study of tumor-infiltrating lymphocytes in localized non-small cell lung cancer. The repertoire was sequenced with immunoSEQ multiplex PCR; TCRdb's copy has only in-frame clones and lacks some. The table has about 16,000 clones, 73% seen once. What was sequenced was lung tumor tissue. These TCRs come from a human donor with non-small cell lung cancer.

This sequence joins TRBV5-1 and TRBJ2-1, with D possibly being TRBD2 (6 bases). CDR3 length: 14 amino acids. V shed 0 bases and J shed 9 bases, with 13 bases lying between them. CDR1 is SGHRS, CDR2 YFSETQ, per germline. Here the CDR3 DNA reads TGCGCCAGCAGCTTGGCGGGGGACTGGGGTGAGCAGTTCTTC. Translated: CASSLAGDWGEQFF.

The chain has TRBV28 and TRBJ1-2; TRBD1 is a possible D gene (5 bases). Germline V gives CDR1 MDHEN, CDR2 SYDVKM. With 7 bases removed from V and 5 bases from J, the gap between germline ends came to 14 bases. This CDR3 is 13 amino acids long. The CDR3, as DNA: TGTGCCAGCACTTTGGGGCAAGAGTATGGCTACACCTTC. Translating it yields CASTLGQEYGYTF.

This clone was detected a few times. This chain joins TRBV19 and TRBJ1-1, with D unclear. V lost 7 bases and J 0 bases, leaving 12 bases between the germline ends. Per the germline V gene, CDR1 is LNHDA and CDR2 is SQIVND (reference sequence). The CDR3 spans 14 residues. The CDR3 protein is CASTPRGVNTEAFF. CDR3 in DNA: TGTGCCAGTACCCCCCGGGGAGTGAACACTGAAGCTTTCTTT. The full variable domain, with the rest looked up from reference TRBV19 and TRBJ1-1, is DGGITQSPKYLFRKEGQNVTLSCEQNLNHDAMYWYRQDPGQGLRLIYYSQIVNDFQKGDIAEGYSVSREKKESFPLTVTSAQKNPTAFYLCASTPRGVNTEAFFGQGTRLTVV.

The DNA of the CDR3 is TGTGCCAGTACCAGGACAGGGAATGGCTACACCTTC. Amino acid sequence: CASTRTGNGYTF. The chain couples TRBV19 to TRBJ1-2; TRBD1 matches at 8 bases. The CDR3 covers 12 residues. Germline CDR1 is LNHDA and CDR2 is SQIVND (reference sequence). J was trimmed by 6 bases and V by 7 bases; bases with no gene match: 4.

The chain combines TRBV7-9 with TRBJ2-3, with D hard to call. The V gene lost 5 bases and the J gene lost 2 bases, with 14 bases spanning the gap. CDR1 SEHNR and CDR2 FQNEAQ come from the germline V gene (reference sequence). The CDR3 totals 15 residues. The CDR3 sequence: CASSPIVSYTDTQYF. The CDR3 DNA sequence: TGTGCCAGCAGCCCCATAGTGTCTTACACAGATACGCAGTATTTT.

The chain joins TRBV12-5 to TRBJ1-5; unclear D gene. Trimming pared 4 bases from V and 2 bases from J, leaving 12 bases between. Germline values: CDR1 LGHNT, CDR2 FRNRAP. The CDR3 extends over 15 amino acids. As DNA, the CDR3 is TGTGCTAGTGGTTATTGTGATGATGGCAATCAGCCCCAGCATTTT. Translation gives CASGYCDDGNQPQHF.

This clone was counted once. The chain combines TRBV14 with TRBJ2-3, with 7 bases aligning to TRBD2. This CDR3 region has 15 residues. The trim removed 6 bases at V and 2 bases at J, leaving 8 bases unmatched. CDR1 is SGHDN, CDR2 FVKESK, per germline. Written as DNA, the CDR3 is TGTGCCAGCAGTCCCTGGGAGGGTAACACAGATACGCAGTATTTT. This codes for CASSPWEGNTDTQYF.

The V and J genes are TRBV7-8 and TRBJ2-1; TRBD2 matches at 15 bases. J gave up 3 bases and V 5 bases, and 5 bases lay outside the gene matches. This CDR3 contains 17 residues. CDR1 and CDR2 from the germline V gene are SGHVS and FQNEAQ. This CDR3 is CASSKGTSGGNYNEQFF. CDR3 sequence (DNA): TGTGCCAGCAGCAAAGGGACTAGCGGGGGGAACTACAATGAGCAGTTCTTC.

The V call is TRBV28, the J call TRBJ2-7; D is perhaps TRBD1 or TRBD2 (5 bases each). Trimming removed 6 bases from V and 7 bases from J, with 19 bases in between. The CDR3 has 14 amino acids. From germline, CDR1 is MDHEN and CDR2 SYDVKM. The CDR3 sequence is CASRRDPSSYEQYF. In DNA, the CDR3 is TGTGCCAGCAGGAGGGACCCCTCTTCGTATGAGCAGTACTTC.

The gene calls are TRBV5-4 and TRBJ2-7; TRBD1 is a possible D gene (6 bases). Trimming removed 5 bases from V and 3 bases from J, with 15 bases in between. The CDR3 is made up of 14 amino acids. CDR1 and CDR2 (germline): SGHNT, YYREEE (reference sequence). CDR3 loop: CASRPDSAGYEQYF. In nucleotides, the CDR3 is TGTGCCAGCAGACCGGACAGCGCCGGCTACGAGCAGTACTTC.

The gene calls are TRBV10-2 and TRBJ1-1, with TRBD1 matching 7 bases. Germline lookup yields CDR1 WSHSY and CDR2 SAAADI. Trimming at V came to 2 bases and at J to 1 base, leaving 7 bases not matched to a gene. This CDR3 is built from 16 residues. The CDR3 DNA reads as TGCGCCAGCAGTGAGCGATGGACAGGTTGGAACACTGAAGCTTTCTTT. Translated, it gives CASSERWTGWNTEAFF.

The chain couples TRBV10-2 to TRBJ2-3, with a tentative D call TRBD2 (6 bases). Between the trimmed V and J ends, which lost 3 bases and 5 bases, there was a span of 12 bases. The CDR3 extends over 14 amino acids. CDR1 and CDR2 from the germline V gene are WSHSY and SAAADI. CDR3 sequence: CASSDRERGDTQYF. CDR3 coding DNA: TGCGCCAGCAGTGACCGGGAGAGGGGAGATACGCAGTATTTT.

This chain links TRBV6-1 with TRBJ2-5; tentative D call: TRBD2 (6 bases). The CDR3 has 15 amino acids. Trimming took 0 bases from V and 5 from J, leaving 13 bases between them. CDR1 and CDR2 (germline): MNHNS, SASEGT. The CDR3 here is CASSEARMAGETQYF. CDR3 DNA sequence: TGTGCCAGCAGTGAAGCGCGTATGGCGGGGGAGACCCAGTACTTC.

This clone was seen more than once but under ten times. The V call is TRBV2, the J call TRBJ1-3; no reliable D call. Looked up from germline, CDR1 is SNHLY and CDR2 is FYNNEI. CDR3 length: 16 residues. Trimming cost V 6 bases and J 2 bases, with 17 bases left between them. CDR3 sequence: CASRHRNIGPGNTIYF. The CDR3 nucleotides read TGTGCCAGCAGGCACAGAAACATAGGGCCTGGAAACACCATATATTTT.

The CDR3 DNA follows: TGTGCCAGCAGTGAAGAGGACACTGAAGCTTTCTTT. Its translation: CASSEEDTEAFF. The J gene is TRBJ1-1, the V gene TRBV6-1; D gene uncertain. The CDR3 spans 12 residues. The germline CDR1 and CDR2 sequences are MNHNS and SASEGT. V dropped 1 base and J dropped 3 bases, with 3 bases sitting between them.

The gene calls are TRBV10-3 and TRBJ2-7; D unclear. V was clipped by 9 bases and J by 5 bases, with 14 bases between them. Per germline, CDR1 ENHRY and CDR2 SYGVKD. This CDR3 comprises 12 residues. CDR3: CAIGSRDNEQYF. The DNA of the CDR3 is TGTGCCATAGGCTCACGCGACAACGAGCAGTACTTC.

The rearrangement joins TRBV7-9 to TRBJ2-3; D unclear. CDR1 is SEHNR, CDR2 FQNEAQ, per germline (reference sequence). The CDR3 totals 12 residues. The V and J ends lost 1 base and 7 bases respectively, with 6 bases between them. CDR3 amino acids: CASSLDPNTQYF. DNA for the CDR3: TGTGCCAGCAGCTTAGATCCCAATACGCAGTATTTT.

The gene calls are TRBV10-3 and TRBJ2-7; D call uncertain. Trimming removed 3 bases at V and 3 bases at J, with 6 bases between. Germline V CDR1 and CDR2: ENHRY, SYGVKD. The CDR3 totals 12 residues. CDR3 sequence (DNA): TGTGCCATCAGTGAATGGGGCTACGAGCAGTACTTC. This translates into CAISEWGYEQYF.

This clone was seen only a few times. This chain links TRBV5-1 with TRBJ1-1; no clear D gene. The ends were cut back, 0 bases at V and 8 bases at J, with 5 bases in the middle. The CDR3 has 11 amino acids. Germline V gives CDR1 SGHRS, CDR2 YFSETQ. The CDR3 sequence: CASSLEAEAFF. In DNA, the CDR3 is TGCGCCAGCAGCTTGGAGGCAGAAGCTTTCTTT. The complete variable domain, with remaining parts taken from reference TRBV5-1 and TRBJ1-1, reads KAGVTQTPRYLIKTRGQQVTLSCSPISGHRSVSWYQQTPGQGLQFLFEYFSETQRNKGNFPGRFSGRQFSNSRSEMNVSTLELGDSALYLCASSLEAEAFFGQGTRLTVV.

The rearrangement joins TRBV27 to TRBJ1-1; 9 nucleotides agree with TRBD1. J gave up 5 bases and V 2 bases, and 3 bases lay outside the gene matches. From germline, CDR1 is MNHEY and CDR2 SMNVEV (reference sequence). This CDR3 contains 14 residues. The DNA for the CDR3 is TGTGCCAGCAGTTTAAACAGGGGGCGAACTGAAGCTTTCTTT. Amino acid sequence: CASSLNRGRTEAFF.

The V call is TRBV10-1, the J call TRBJ2-1, with 10 nucleotides matching TRBD2. The CDR3 sequence is 16 residues long. V lost 10 bases and J lost 5; bases outside the gene matches: 14. CDR1 is WNHNN, CDR2 SYGVQD, per germline (reference sequence). For the CDR3, the DNA is TGCGCCAACGATAAGGGAACTAGCGGGGCTCACAATGAGCAGTTCTTC. Translating gives CANDKGTSGAHNEQFF.

The CDR3, as DNA: TGCGCCAGCAGCAATCCCTTAGAGCAGTTCTTC. This codes for CASSNPLEQFF. The V and J genes are TRBV5-1 and TRBJ2-1; no reliable D call. Trimming removed 4 bases at V and 10 bases at J, with 9 bases between. Germline V CDR1 and CDR2: SGHRS, YFSETQ. CDR3 length equals 11 residues.

This clone showed up just a few times. The V gene is TRBV29-1, the J gene TRBJ1-4; D may be TRBD1 (6 bases). The CDR3 spans 13 residues. Trimming cost V 6 bases and J 2 bases, with 10 bases left between them. Germline V lookup: CDR1 SQVTM, CDR2 ANQGSEA. The CDR3 region has the DNA TGCAGCGTGAGGGGGGAGACTAATGAAAAACTGTTTTTT. Translated: CSVRGETNEKLFF.

This clone appeared once. The rearrangement links TRBV5-4 to TRBJ2-2; perhaps TRBD2 as D (6 bases). The CDR3 length is 17 residues. Germline V gene data show CDR1 as SGHNT and CDR2 as YYREEE (reference sequence). V lost 0 bases, J lost 0 bases, and 12 bases lay in between. Here the CDR3 reads CASSLAGDGANTGELFF. The CDR3 coding sequence is TGTGCCAGCAGCTTGGCGGGAGATGGCGCGAACACCGGGGAGCTGTTTTTT.

The rearrangement links TRBV30 to TRBJ1-3; D is uncertain. V shed 8 bases and J shed 4 bases, with 15 bases lying between them. Germline values: CDR1 GTSNPN, CDR2 SVGIG (reference sequence). The CDR3 contains 13 residues. Written as DNA, the CDR3 is TGTGCCCTAAGTAAGGGCTCCGGAAACACCATATATTTT. It yields the protein CALSKGSGNTIYF.